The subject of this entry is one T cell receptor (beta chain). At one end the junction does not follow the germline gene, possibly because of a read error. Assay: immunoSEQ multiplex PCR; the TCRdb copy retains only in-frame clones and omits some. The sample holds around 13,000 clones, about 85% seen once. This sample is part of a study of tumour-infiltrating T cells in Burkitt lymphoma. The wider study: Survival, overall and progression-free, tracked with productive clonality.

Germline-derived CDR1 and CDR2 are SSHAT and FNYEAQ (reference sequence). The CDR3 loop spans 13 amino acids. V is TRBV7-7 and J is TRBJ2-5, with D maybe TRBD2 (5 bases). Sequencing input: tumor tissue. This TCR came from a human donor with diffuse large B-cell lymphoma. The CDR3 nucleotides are TGTGCTAGCAGCCCCTGGGAAGAGGGGACCCAGTACTTC. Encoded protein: CASSPWEEGTQYF.